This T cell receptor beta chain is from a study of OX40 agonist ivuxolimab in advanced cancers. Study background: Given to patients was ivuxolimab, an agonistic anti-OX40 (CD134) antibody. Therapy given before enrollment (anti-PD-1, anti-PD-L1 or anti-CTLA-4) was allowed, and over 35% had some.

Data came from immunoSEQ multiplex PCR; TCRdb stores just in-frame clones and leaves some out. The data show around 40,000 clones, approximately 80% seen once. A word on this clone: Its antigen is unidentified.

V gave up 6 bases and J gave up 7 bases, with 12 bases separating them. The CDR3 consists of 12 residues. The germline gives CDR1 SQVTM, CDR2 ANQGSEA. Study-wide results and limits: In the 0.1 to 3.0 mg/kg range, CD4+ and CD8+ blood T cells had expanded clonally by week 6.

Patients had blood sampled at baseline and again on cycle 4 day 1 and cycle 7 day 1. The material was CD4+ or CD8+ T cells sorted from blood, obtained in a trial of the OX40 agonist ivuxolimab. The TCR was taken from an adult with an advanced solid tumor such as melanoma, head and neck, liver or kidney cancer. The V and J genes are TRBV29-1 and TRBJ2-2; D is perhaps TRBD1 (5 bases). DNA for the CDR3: TGCAGCGTCTTGGACACACTCGGGGAGCTGTTTTTT. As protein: CSVLDTLGELFF.